The 24 T cell receptor beta chains below were found in one sample sequenced in a study of OX40 agonist ivuxolimab in advanced cancers. The table came from immunoSEQ multiplex PCR; TCRdb's copy has only in-frame clones and leaves some out. Here the sample spans about 61,000 clones, about 92% being singletons. This specimen was CD4+ or CD8+ T cells sorted from blood, taken in a trial of the OX40 agonist ivuxolimab. These receptors were collected from an adult with an advanced solid tumor such as melanoma, head and neck, liver or kidney cancer.

This clone was seen once. The rearrangement links TRBV6-6 to TRBJ1-5; D gene ambiguous. The germline V gene encodes CDR1 MNHNY and CDR2 SVGAGI (reference sequence). V shed 0 bases and J shed 6 bases, with 12 bases lying between them. The CDR3 length is 15 residues. As DNA, the CDR3 is TGTGCCAGCAGTTACTCGTTAGGGTTTGGTCAGCCCCAGCATTTT. This gives the protein CASSYSLGFGQPQHF.

V and J are TRBV7-8 and TRBJ1-3; D not certain. This CDR3 contains 16 residues. Trimming left V 1 base short and J 1 base short, with 11 bases between. Germline CDR1 is SGHVS and CDR2 is FQNEAQ. The CDR3: CASSLGFGVSGNTIYF. CDR3 bases: TGTGCCAGCAGCTTAGGATTCGGGGTTTCTGGAAACACCATATATTTT.

The chain carries TRBV4-3 and TRBJ2-7; D remains ambiguous. Trimming shortened V by 0 bases and J by 0 bases, and 6 bases separated the two germline ends. Germline CDR1 reads LGHNA; CDR2 reads YSLEER. The CDR3 is 14 amino acids. The CDR3 spells CASSQEDISYEQYV. The CDR3 nucleotides read TGCGCCAGCAGCCAAGAAGACATCTCCTACGAGCAGTACGTC.

The genes are TRBV15 and TRBJ1-6; TRBD1 agrees at 7 bases. This CDR3 contains 14 residues. The ends lost 2 bases at V and 10 bases at J; junction bases unmatched: 5. CDR1 LNHNV and CDR2 YYDKDF come from the germline V gene (reference sequence). For the CDR3, the DNA is TGTGCCACCAGCAGAAGGGACAGTGGCTCACCCCTCCACTTT. As protein: CATSRRDSGSPLHF.

The rearrangement links TRBV28 to TRBJ1-5; a possible D gene is TRBD1 (5 bases). The CDR3 sequence is 17 residues long. Germline V gene lookup returns CDR1 MDHEN and CDR2 SYDVKM. Trimming removed 7 bases from V and 0 bases from J, with 19 bases in between. As DNA, the CDR3 is TGTGCCAGCACCCTAAGCGAAGGGGATTATAGCAATCAGCCCCAGCATTTT. Encoded protein: CASTLSEGDYSNQPQHF.

The chain carries TRBV28 and TRBJ2-1, with TRBD2 identical over 10 bases. Looked up from germline, CDR1 is MDHEN and CDR2 is SYDVKM. The CDR3 loop spans 13 amino acids. After removal of 7 bases from V and 7 bases from J, the junction contained 4 bases not matched to a gene. The CDR3, as DNA: TGTGCCAGCACTCTAGCGGGAGAGAATGAGCAGTTCTTC. Translation: CASTLAGENEQFF.

The chain employs TRBV30 and TRBJ2-3; D is unclear. The V gene lost 4 bases and the J gene lost 6 bases, with 8 bases spanning the gap. The length of the CDR3 is 11 residues. Germline CDR1 and CDR2: GTSNPN and SVGIG (reference sequence). The CDR3 DNA reads as TGTGCCTGGACCCGTGGGGATACGCAGTATTTT. This gives the protein CAWTRGDTQYF.

This chain connects TRBV6-5 to TRBJ2-1; TRBD1 or TRBD2 may be the D gene (7 bases each). The V gene's germline CDR1 is MNHEY and CDR2 SVGAGI. V was trimmed by 0 bases and J by 9 bases, leaving 15 bases between them. The CDR3 is 15 amino acids. The CDR3 here is CASSYSWAGDSEQFF. Written as DNA, the CDR3 is TGTGCCAGCAGTTACTCGTGGGCGGGGGACAGTGAGCAGTTCTTC.

V usage is TRBV6-1 and J usage is TRBJ2-7; a weak D match, TRBD1 (6 bases). Germline V gene sequence: CDR1 MNHNS, CDR2 SASEGT. The CDR3 runs 15 residues. Deletions cut 4 bases from V and 0 bases from J, with 13 bases between. The CDR3 DNA reads as TGTGCCAGCAGTGCCGTGGACAGCTACTCCTACGAGCAGTACTTC. It is translated as CASSAVDSYSYEQYF.

The genes are TRBV6-6 and TRBJ1-2; the D gene is possibly TRBD1 (5 bases). V was trimmed by 7 bases and J by 8 bases, leaving 23 bases between them. This CDR3 is built from 15 residues. Germline V gene lookup returns CDR1 MNHNY and CDR2 SVGAGI (reference sequence). Here the CDR3 reads CASIAGLQNPYGYTF. For the CDR3, the DNA is TGTGCCAGCATCGCGGGACTTCAAAACCCTTACGGCTACACCTTC.

This sequence joins TRBV18 and TRBJ1-5; no reliable D call. Germline loops: CDR1 KGHSH, CDR2 LQKENI. The CDR3 length is 14 residues. Trimming pared 4 bases from V and 7 bases from J, leaving 14 bases between. CDR3 in amino acids: CASSLIPGHQPQHF. Here the CDR3 DNA reads TGTGCCAGCTCACTCATACCAGGTCACCAGCCCCAGCATTTT.

The rearrangement links TRBV9 to TRBJ2-1; TRBD2 aligns across 7 bases. Germline V gene lookup returns CDR1 SGDLS and CDR2 YYNGEE. This CDR3 comprises 14 residues. The J segment lost 7 bases and the V segment lost 3 bases, leaving 7 bases of the junction unmatched. The CDR3 DNA reads TGTGCCAGCAGCGCCTGGGGGGGATGGAATGAGCAGTTCTTC. This gives the protein CASSAWGGWNEQFF.

The chain has TRBV27 and TRBJ2-7; no reliable D call. V was trimmed by 2 bases and J by 2 bases, leaving 7 bases between them. The CDR3 is 13 amino acids. Germline loops: CDR1 MNHEY, CDR2 SMNVEV (reference sequence). The CDR3 is CASSLGRAYEQYF. DNA for the CDR3: TGTGCCAGCAGTTTAGGCCGAGCCTACGAGCAGTACTTC.

This clone showed up just once. The V gene is TRBV15, the J gene TRBJ1-5, with D unresolved. The CDR3 sequence is 16 residues long. Germline V gene data show CDR1 as LNHNV and CDR2 as YYDKDF (reference sequence). V lost 3 bases to trimming and J lost 1 base, with 13 bases between them. For the CDR3, the DNA is TGTGCCACCAGCAGTCATAGGGTTCTGAGCAATCAGCCCCAGCATTTT. Residues: CATSSHRVLSNQPQHF.

The genes are TRBV30 and TRBJ1-2; D remains unclear. This CDR3 has 13 amino acids. V was shortened by 1 base and J by 3 bases, with 9 bases between the two germline ends. The germline gives CDR1 GTSNPN, CDR2 SVGIG (reference sequence). The CDR3 here is CAWSGWTDYGYTF. The DNA of the CDR3 is TGTGCCTGGAGTGGTTGGACCGACTATGGCTACACCTTC.

There are a few counts of this clone. The J gene is TRBJ1-5, the V gene TRBV20-1; D possibly corresponds to TRBD1 (5 bases). The CDR3 has 11 residues. Germline assignment: CDR1 DFQATT and CDR2 SNEGSKA (reference sequence). Trimming cost V 5 bases and J 13 bases, with 15 bases left between them. The CDR3: CSAGHSLAQHF. In DNA, the CDR3 is TGCAGTGCTGGACATAGTCTGGCTCAGCATTTT.

This clone was seen a few times. The chain recombines TRBV16 with TRBJ1-5; D not resolved. This CDR3 contains 12 residues. V lost 0 bases, J lost 7 bases, and 4 bases lay in between. Per germline, CDR1 KGHSY and CDR2 FQNENV. The DNA for the CDR3 is TGTGCCAGCAGCCAATCGGACCAGCCCCAGCATTTT. Its protein is CASSQSDQPQHF.

This sequence joins TRBV7-2 and TRBJ2-7; 7 positions match TRBD1. J lost 2 bases, V lost 1 base, and 2 bases had no gene match. This CDR3 has 14 amino acids. Germline V gene lookup returns CDR1 SGHTA and CDR2 FQGNSA. The CDR3 DNA reads as TGTGCCAGCAGCTTAGACAGGGGAGCCTACGAGCAGTACTTC. This sequence encodes CASSLDRGAYEQYF.

The chain links TRBV7-8 to TRBJ1-1; D uncertain. The CDR3 length is 13 residues. Trimming shortened V by 5 bases and J by 7 bases, and 14 bases separated the two germline ends. The germline V gene has CDR1 SGHVS and CDR2 FQNEAQ. The CDR3 loop reads CASSPWSTFEAFF. The DNA for the CDR3 is TGTGCCAGCAGCCCTTGGTCGACATTTGAAGCTTTCTTT.

J is TRBJ2-1 and V is TRBV25-1; TRBD2 matches 8 bases. The germline gives CDR1 MGHDK, CDR2 SYGVNS. The CDR3 length is 17 residues. After removal of 1 base from V and 3 bases from J, the junction contained 8 bases not matched to a gene. In nucleotides, the CDR3 is TGTGCCAGCAGTGAATGGGGTAGCGGGAATGTCTACAATGAGCAGTTCTTC. Translation: CASSEWGSGNVYNEQFF.

The DNA for the CDR3 is TGCGCCAGCAGCCACATCGGACAGGGGGCAGGTCAGCCCCAGCATTTT. Translating gives CASSHIGQGAGQPQHF. The chain uses TRBV4-3 and TRBJ1-5; 11 bases are a match to TRBD1. CDR1 is LGHNA and CDR2 is YSLEER in the germline V gene. After removal of 3 bases from V and 6 bases from J, the junction contained 7 bases not matched to a gene. This CDR3 has 16 residues.

V gene TRBV27 combines with J gene TRBJ2-1; no clear D. The CDR3 spans 16 residues. The ends were cut back, 3 bases at V and 4 bases at J, with 16 bases in the middle. The germline V gene encodes CDR1 MNHEY and CDR2 SMNVEV (reference sequence). The CDR3 sequence: CASSLVYPSSYNEQFF. In nucleotides, the CDR3 is TGTGCCAGCAGTTTGGTCTACCCGAGCTCATACAATGAGCAGTTCTTC.

The CDR3 here is CASSLLIGGRGTEAFF. CDR3 sequence (DNA): TGTGCCAGCAGCTTGTTGATTGGGGGGCGCGGTACTGAAGCTTTCTTT. The chain is built from TRBV5-5 and TRBJ1-1; D perhaps matches TRBD1 (6 bases). V was clipped by 1 base and J by 5 bases, with 18 bases between them. The CDR3 covers 16 residues. CDR1 is SGHKS, CDR2 YYEKEE, per germline (reference sequence).

V is TRBV6-5 and J is TRBJ2-7; D is undetermined. Germline CDR1 is MNHEY and CDR2 is SVGAGI. Trimming took 2 bases from V and 5 from J, leaving 16 bases between them. The CDR3 totals 15 residues. This CDR3 reads CASSYRGASGDEQYF. For the CDR3, the DNA is TGTGCCAGCAGTTACCGCGGAGCGTCGGGCGACGAGCAGTACTTC.